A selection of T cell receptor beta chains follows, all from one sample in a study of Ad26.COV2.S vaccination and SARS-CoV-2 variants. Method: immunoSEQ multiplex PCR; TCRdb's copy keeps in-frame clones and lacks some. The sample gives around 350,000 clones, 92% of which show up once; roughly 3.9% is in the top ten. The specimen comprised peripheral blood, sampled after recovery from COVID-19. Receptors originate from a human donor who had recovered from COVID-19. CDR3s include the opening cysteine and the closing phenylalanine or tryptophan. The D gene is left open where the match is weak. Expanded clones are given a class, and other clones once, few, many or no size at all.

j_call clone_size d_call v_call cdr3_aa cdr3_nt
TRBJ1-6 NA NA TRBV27 CASSRTDMTLHF TGTGCCAGCAGCCGGACAGATATGACCCTCCACTTT
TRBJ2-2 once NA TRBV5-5 CASSLWKQSNTGELFF TGTGCCAGCAGCTTGTGGAAACAATCGAACACCGGGGAGCTGTTTTTT
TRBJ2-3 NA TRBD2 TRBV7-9 CASNQAGGRDSDTQYF TGTGCCAGCAATCAAGCGGGGGGCCGAGATAGTGATACGCAGTATTTT
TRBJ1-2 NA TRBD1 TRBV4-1 CASSRTGTGDFYGYTF TGCGCCAGCAGCCGAACCGGGACAGGGGATTTCTATGGCTACACCTTC
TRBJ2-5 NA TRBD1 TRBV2 CASSRDRGFEETQYF TGTGCCAGCAGCCGGGACAGGGGATTTGAAGAGACCCAGTACTTC
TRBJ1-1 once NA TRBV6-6 CASSPPGNTGSANTEAFF TGTGCCAGCAGTCCCCCCGGTAATACGGGGTCGGCGAACACTGAAGCTTTCTTT
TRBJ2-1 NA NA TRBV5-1 CASSSTVDEQFF TGCGCCAGCAGCTCCACCGTGGATGAGCAGTTCTTC
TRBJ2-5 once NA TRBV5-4 CASSEYEGSYQETQYF TGTGCCAGCAGCGAGTATGAGGGGTCGTACCAAGAGACCCAGTACTTC
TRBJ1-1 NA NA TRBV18 CASSLLRWDTEAFF TGTGCCAGCTCACTATTGCGGTGGGACACTGAAGCTTTCTTT
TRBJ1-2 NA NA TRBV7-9 CASSTRSWGGYTF TGTGCCAGCAGTACCAGATCCTGGGGTGGCTACACCTTC
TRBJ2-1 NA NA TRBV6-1 CASSETGYNEQFF TGTGCCAGCAGTGAGACAGGCTACAATGAGCAGTTCTTC
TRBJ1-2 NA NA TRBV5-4 CASSLNENGYTF TGTGCCAGCAGCTTGAATGAGAATGGCTACACCTTC
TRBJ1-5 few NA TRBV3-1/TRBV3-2 CASSQGVDQPQHF TGTGCCAGCAGCCAAGGTGTGGATCAGCCCCAGCATTTT
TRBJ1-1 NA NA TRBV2 CASSELLAGFTEAFF TGTGCCAGCAGTGAATTGTTGGCAGGGTTCACTGAAGCTTTCTTT
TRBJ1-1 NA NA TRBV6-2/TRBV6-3 CASSYLSLNTEAFF TGTGCCAGCAGTTATTTATCGCTGAACACTGAAGCTTTCTTT
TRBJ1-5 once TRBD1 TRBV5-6 CASSLQTGDQPQHF TGTGCCAGCAGCTTGCAAACAGGGGATCAGCCCCAGCATTTT
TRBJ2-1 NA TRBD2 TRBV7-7 CASSPSGGNYNEQFF TGTGCCAGCAGCCCCAGCGGGGGAAACTACAATGAGCAGTTCTTC
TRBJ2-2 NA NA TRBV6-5 CASSPLTGSGELFF TGTGCCAGCAGTCCACTGACAGGTTCCGGGGAGCTGTTTTTT
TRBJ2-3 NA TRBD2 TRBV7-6 CASSSSRRGAGDTQYF TGTGCCAGCAGCTCCTCGAGGCGGGGGGCGGGAGATACGCAGTATTTT
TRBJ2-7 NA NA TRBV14 CASSQVFAREQYF TGTGCCAGCAGCCAAGTTTTCGCGCGCGAGCAGTACTTC
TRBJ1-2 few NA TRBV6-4 CASSGGYGYTF TGTGCCAGCAGTGGGGGCTATGGCTACACCTTC
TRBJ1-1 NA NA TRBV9 CASSVGGDTEAFF TGTGCCAGCAGCGTGGGAGGGGACACTGAAGCTTTCTTT
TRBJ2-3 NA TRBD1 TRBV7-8 CASSKRDRGTTDTQYF TGTGCCAGCAGCAAACGGGACAGGGGCACCACAGATACGCAGTATTTT
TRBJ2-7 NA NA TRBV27 CASSFTPGPGYEQYF TGTGCCAGCAGCTTTACTCCAGGGCCCGGTTACGAGCAGTACTTC